This T cell receptor (beta chain) came from a study of blood T cell repertoires in COVID-19. About the study: COVID-19 samples, acute and convalescent, were from the United States, Italy and Spain. T cells, B-cell-depleted T cells, or PBMCs provided the cDNA or gDNA that served as material.

Trimming cost V 5 bases and J 7 bases, with 14 bases left between them. The CDR3 loop spans 14 amino acids. Germline lookup yields CDR1 SGHAT and CDR2 FQNNGV. The authors' processing: Nucleated cell number was recorded as an estimate derived from reference gene primer amplification. TCRdb's copy holds only in-frame clones and misses some; the assay was immunoSEQ multiplex PCR. That table gives V, J and clone size, and the DNA gave D and trimming. The profile shows some 68,000 clones, around 91% of them singletons. The TCR sequence derives from a middle-aged man with acute or convalescent COVID-19. The rearrangement uses TRBV11-2 and TRBJ1-4; tentatively, D is TRBD1 (6 bases). Sequenced: peripheral blood. The CDR3 sequence: CASSLTGPAEKLFF. The CDR3 bases are TGTGCCAGCAGCCTGACAGGTCCTGCTGAAAAACTGTTTTTT.